This TCR beta chain was identified in a study of T cell repertoires in ileal Crohn's disease. About the study: All patients had surgery for stricturing (61%) or penetrating (around 39%) disease. The study's findings and limits: Endoscopic recurrence occurred in every patient whose clonality exceeded 26.8%.

As to this clone: As yet, its antigen is unknown.

The germline gives CDR1 LNHDA, CDR2 SQIVND (reference sequence). Trimming cost V 3 bases and J 5 bases, with 11 bases left between them. CDR3 length equals 14 residues. The assay was immunoSEQ multiplex PCR, and TCRdb's table has in-frame clones only and misses some. The sample includes around 15,000 clones, about 80% of them seen just once. The specimen sequenced was ileal tissue. J is TRBJ1-5 and V is TRBV19; tentative D call: TRBD1 (6 bases). The sequence was obtained from an adult with Crohn's disease. Written as DNA, the CDR3 is TGTGCCAGTAGTATTGGGCCAGGGGATCAGCCCCAGCATTTT. This codes for CASSIGPGDQPQHF.